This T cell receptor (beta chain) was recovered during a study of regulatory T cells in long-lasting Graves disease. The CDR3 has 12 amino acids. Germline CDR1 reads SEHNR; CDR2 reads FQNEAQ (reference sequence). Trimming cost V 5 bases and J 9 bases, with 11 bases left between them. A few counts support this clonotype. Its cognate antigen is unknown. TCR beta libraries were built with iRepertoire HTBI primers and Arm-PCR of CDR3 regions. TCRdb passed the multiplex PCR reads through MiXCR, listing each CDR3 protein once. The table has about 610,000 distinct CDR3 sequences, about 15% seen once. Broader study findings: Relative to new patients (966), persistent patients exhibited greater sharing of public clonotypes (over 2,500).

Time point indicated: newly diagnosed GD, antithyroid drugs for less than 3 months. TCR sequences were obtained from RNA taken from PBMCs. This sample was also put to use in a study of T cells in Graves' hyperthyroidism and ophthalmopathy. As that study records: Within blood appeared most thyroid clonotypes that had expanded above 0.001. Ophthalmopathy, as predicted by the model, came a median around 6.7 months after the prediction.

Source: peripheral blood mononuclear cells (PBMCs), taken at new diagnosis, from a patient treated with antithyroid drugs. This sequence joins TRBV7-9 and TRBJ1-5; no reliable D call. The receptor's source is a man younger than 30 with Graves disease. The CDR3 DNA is TGTGCCAGCAGCCCAAGTACGGGGCCCCAGCATTTT. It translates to CASSPSTGPQHF.